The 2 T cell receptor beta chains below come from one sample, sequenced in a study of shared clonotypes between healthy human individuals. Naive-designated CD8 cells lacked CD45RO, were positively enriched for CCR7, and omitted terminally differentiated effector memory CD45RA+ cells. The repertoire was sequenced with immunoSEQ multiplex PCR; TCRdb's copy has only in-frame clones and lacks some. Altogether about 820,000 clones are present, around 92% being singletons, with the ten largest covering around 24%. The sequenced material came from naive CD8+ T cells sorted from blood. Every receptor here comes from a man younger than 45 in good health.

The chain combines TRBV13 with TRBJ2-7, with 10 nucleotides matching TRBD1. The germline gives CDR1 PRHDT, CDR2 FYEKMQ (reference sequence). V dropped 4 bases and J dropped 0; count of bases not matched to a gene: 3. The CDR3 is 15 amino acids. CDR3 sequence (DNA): TGTGCCAGCAGCTCCCGGACAGGGGGCTCCTACGAGCAGTACTTC. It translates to CASSSRTGGSYEQYF.

CDR3 sequence reads: CASSLGPKKLFF. The DNA for the CDR3 is TGTGCCAGCAGCTTGGGACCGAAAAAACTGTTTTTT. This rearrangement joins TRBV5-6 to TRBJ1-4; D not resolved. The CDR3 runs to 12 residues. Germline CDR1 is SGHDT and CDR2 is YYEEEE. Between the trimmed V and J ends, which lost 0 bases and 9 bases, there was a span of 6 bases.